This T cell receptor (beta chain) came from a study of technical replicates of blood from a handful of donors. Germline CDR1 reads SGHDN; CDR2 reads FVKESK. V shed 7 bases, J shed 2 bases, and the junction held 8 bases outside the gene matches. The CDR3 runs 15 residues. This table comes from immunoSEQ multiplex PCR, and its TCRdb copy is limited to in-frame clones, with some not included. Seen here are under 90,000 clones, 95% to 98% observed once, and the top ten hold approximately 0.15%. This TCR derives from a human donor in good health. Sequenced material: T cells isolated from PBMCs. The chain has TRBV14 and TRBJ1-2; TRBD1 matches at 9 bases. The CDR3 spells CASTNRDRANYGYTF. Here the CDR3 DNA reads TGTGCCAGCACCAACCGGGACAGGGCCAACTATGGCTACACCTTC. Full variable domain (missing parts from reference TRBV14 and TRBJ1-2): EAGVTQFPSHSVIEKGQTVTLRCDPISGHDNLYWYRRVMGKEIKFLLHFVKESKQDESGMPNNRFLAERTGGTYSTLKVQPAELEDSGVYFCASTNRDRANYGYTFGSGTRLTVV.